These T cell receptor beta chains were read from a single sample in a study of somatic mutations in cytotoxic T cells in rheumatoid arthritis. The assay was immunoSEQ multiplex PCR, and TCRdb's table has in-frame clones only and misses some. In the table there are 11,000 or so clones, over 70% of which are singletons. The sample was CD8+ T cells sorted from blood. The receptor source for this set is a man aged 70-80 years in good health. Both conserved end residues are part of each CDR3. D genes are given only for firm matches. Clone size, where shown, is once, few, many, or a class for clones that have expanded.

cdr3_aa cdr3_nt clone_size j_call v_call d_call
CASSIGSSGPTYEQYF TGTGCCAGCAGTATAGGGTCCTCAGGGCCCACCTACGAGCAGTACTTC NA TRBJ2-7 TRBV28 NA
CASATGSNNSPLHF TGTGCCAGTGCAACAGGGTCGAATAATTCACCCCTCCACTTT few TRBJ1-6 TRBV10-3 NA
CASSQEHRGTLTGELFF TGCGCCAGCAGCCAAGAACATAGAGGCACCCTCACCGGGGAGCTGTTTTTT NA TRBJ2-2 TRBV4-3 NA
CASSPTGDTGELFF TGTGCCAGTAGTCCCACGGGGGACACCGGGGAGCTGTTTTTT NA TRBJ2-2 TRBV19 NA
CASSPAPTLEQYF TGTGCCAGCAGCCCTGCCCCCACATTAGAGCAGTACTTC NA TRBJ2-7 TRBV5-5 NA
CASSQEVGVSYEQYF TGTGCCAGCAGCCAAGAAGTTGGGGTCTCCTACGAGCAGTACTTC NA TRBJ2-7 TRBV4-2 NA
CASSHGLSQYEQYF TGCGCCAGCAGCCACGGCTTATCTCAATACGAGCAGTACTTC NA TRBJ2-7 TRBV4-1 NA
CASSSRTGVMPSSGANVLTF TGTGCCAGCAGCTCTCGGACAGGGGTCATGCCGAGCTCTGGGGCCAACGTCCTGACTTTC NA TRBJ2-6 TRBV7-8 TRBD1
CASSSALQGSYGYTF TGTGCCAGCAGCTCGGCGCTACAGGGATCCTATGGCTACACCTTC medium-sized TRBJ1-2 TRBV7-9 NA
CASSLPPGQETQYF TGTGCCAGCAGCTTACCCCCCGGTCAAGAGACCCAGTACTTC NA TRBJ2-5 TRBV5-4 NA
CASSYLLGFSTPEAFF TGTGCCAGCAGTTACCTCCTGGGGTTTTCAACCCCTGAAGCTTTCTTT NA TRBJ1-1 TRBV6-6 NA
CASSLGETQYF TGTGCCAGCAGTTTAGGAGAGACCCAGTACTTC NA TRBJ2-5 TRBV27 NA
CASSFDRDYRREQFF TGTGCCAGCAGCTTCGACCGGGACTACCGGAGAGAGCAGTTCTTC NA TRBJ2-1 TRBV7-9 TRBD2
CASSLGLAGYNEQFF TGTGCCAGCAGCTTAGGACTAGCGGGATACAATGAGCAGTTCTTC NA TRBJ2-1 TRBV7-2 TRBD2
CASSSTGGGPTGETQYF TGTGCCAGCAGCTCAACGGGCGGGGGGCCGACCGGGGAGACCCAGTACTTC NA TRBJ2-5 TRBV9 TRBD2
CASSLLAGDTDTQYF TGTGCCAGCAGTCTACTAGCGGGGGACACAGATACGCAGTATTTT few TRBJ2-3 TRBV6-4 TRBD2